This TCR beta chain was obtained from a study of blood T cell repertoires in COVID-19. Study-wide background: PBMCs, B-cell-depleted T cells, or T cells provided the cDNA or gDNA that made up the material.

Data came from immunoSEQ multiplex PCR; TCRdb stores just in-frame clones and leaves some out. The table lists some 120,000 clones, about 88% of them singletons. V lost 4 bases and J lost 1; bases outside the gene matches: 16. Germline V gene data show CDR1 as LGHNT and CDR2 as FRNRAP. The CDR3 loop spans 18 amino acids. The specimen was peripheral blood. V and J are TRBV12-5 and TRBJ2-7; 7 bases are shared with TRBD1. This TCR was sampled from a man in his sixties with COVID-19, enrolled during active disease. As DNA, the CDR3 is TGTGCTAGTGGTTGGAACCCGGGACAGTCTTTGAGGTCCTACGAGCAGTACTTC. Protein sequence: CASGWNPGQSLRSYEQYF.